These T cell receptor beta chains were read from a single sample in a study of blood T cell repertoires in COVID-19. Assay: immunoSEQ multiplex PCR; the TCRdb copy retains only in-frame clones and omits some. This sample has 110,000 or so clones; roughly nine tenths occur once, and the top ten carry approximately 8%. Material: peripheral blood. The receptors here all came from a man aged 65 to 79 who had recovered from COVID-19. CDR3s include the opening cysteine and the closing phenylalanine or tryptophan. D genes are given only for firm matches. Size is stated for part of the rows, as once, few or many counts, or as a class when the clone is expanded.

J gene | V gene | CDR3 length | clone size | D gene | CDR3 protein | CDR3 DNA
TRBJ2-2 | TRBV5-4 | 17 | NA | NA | CASSPAGSYPATGELFF | TGTGCCAGCAGCCCGGCGGGGAGTTACCCAGCCACCGGGGAGCTGTTTTTT
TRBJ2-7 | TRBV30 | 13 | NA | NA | CAWRVSGGYEQYF | TGTGCCTGGAGGGTCTCAGGTGGCTACGAGCAGTACTTC
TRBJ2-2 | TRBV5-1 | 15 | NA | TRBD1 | CASSSGTGDTGELFF | TGCGCCAGCAGCTCCGGGACAGGGGACACCGGGGAGCTGTTTTTT
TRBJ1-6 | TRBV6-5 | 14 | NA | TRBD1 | CASKGQGINSPLHF | TGTGCCAGCAAAGGACAGGGGATCAATTCACCCCTCCACTTT
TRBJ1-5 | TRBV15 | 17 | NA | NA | CATRKADRAYSNQPQHF | TGTGCCACCAGGAAAGCCGACAGAGCCTATAGCAATCAGCCCCAGCATTTT
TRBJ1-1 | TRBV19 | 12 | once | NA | CASRLFGTEAFF | TGTGCCAGTAGGCTATTCGGCACTGAAGCTTTCTTT
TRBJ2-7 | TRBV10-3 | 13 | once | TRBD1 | CAITGQGAGEQYF | TGTGCCATCACCGGACAGGGGGCTGGCGAGCAGTACTTC
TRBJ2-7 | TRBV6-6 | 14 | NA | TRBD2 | CASSYRLAENEQYF | TGTGCCAGCAGTTACCGACTAGCGGAGAACGAGCAGTACTTC
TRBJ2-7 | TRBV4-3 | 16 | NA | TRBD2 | CASSQEPGGRSYEQYF | TGCGCCAGCAGCCAAGAACCTGGCGGGAGGTCCTACGAGCAGTACTTC
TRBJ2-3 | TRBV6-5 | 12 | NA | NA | CASSYGRGSQYF | TGTGCCAGCAGTTACGGGCGGGGTTCGCAGTATTTT
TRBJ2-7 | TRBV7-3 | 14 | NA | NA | CASSLSGGRYEQYF | TGTGCCAGCAGCTTAAGCGGGGGCCGGTACGAGCAGTACTTC
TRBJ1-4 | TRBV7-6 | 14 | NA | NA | CASSFSVRNEKLFF | TGTGCCAGCAGTTTCTCGGTCAGGAATGAAAAACTGTTTTTT
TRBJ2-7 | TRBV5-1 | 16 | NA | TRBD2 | CASSRTPGTGGYEQYF | TGCGCCAGCAGCCGAACGCCGGGAACGGGAGGCTACGAGCAGTACTTC
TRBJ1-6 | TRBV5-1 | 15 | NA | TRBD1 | CASSLGQGLNSPLHF | TGCGCCAGCAGCTTGGGACAGGGACTGAATTCACCCCTCCACTTT
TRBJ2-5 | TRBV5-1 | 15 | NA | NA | CASSLEGQSQETQYF | TGCGCCAGCAGCTTGGAAGGACAGTCCCAAGAGACCCAGTACTTC
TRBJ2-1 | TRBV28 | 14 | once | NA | CASSLFPVYNEQFF | TGTGCCAGCAGTTTATTTCCAGTCTACAATGAGCAGTTCTTC
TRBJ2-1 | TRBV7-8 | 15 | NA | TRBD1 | CASSGYRGRYNEQFF | TGTGCCAGCAGCGGCTACAGGGGGCGGTACAATGAGCAGTTCTTC
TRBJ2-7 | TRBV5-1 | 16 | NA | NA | CASSLVGVGNSYEQYF | TGCGCCAGCAGCTTAGTTGGGGTCGGGAACTCTTACGAGCAGTACTTC
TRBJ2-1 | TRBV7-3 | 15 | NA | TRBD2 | CASSLISGRVNEQFF | TGTGCCAGCAGCTTAATCTCAGGGAGGGTGAATGAGCAGTTCTTC
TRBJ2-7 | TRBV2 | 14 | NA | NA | CASTIQGNSYEQYF | TGTGCCAGCACTATACAGGGAAATTCCTACGAGCAGTACTTC
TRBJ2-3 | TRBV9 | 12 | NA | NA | CASSVDLQTQYF | TGTGCCAGCAGCGTAGACTTACAGACGCAGTATTTT
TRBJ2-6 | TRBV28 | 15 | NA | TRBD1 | CASSQNRGGANVLTF | TGTGCCAGCTCTCAGAACAGGGGAGGGGCCAACGTCCTGACTTTC
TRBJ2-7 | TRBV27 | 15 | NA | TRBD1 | CASSSTRQGTYEQYF | TGTGCCAGCAGTTCGACCAGACAGGGAACCTACGAGCAGTACTTC
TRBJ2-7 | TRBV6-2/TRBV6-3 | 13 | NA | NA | CASSARWVAEQYF | TGTGCCAGCAGTGCACGTTGGGTAGCCGAGCAGTACTTC
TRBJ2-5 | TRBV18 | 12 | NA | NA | CASSLAQETQYF | TGTGCCAGCTCTCTGGCCCAAGAGACCCAGTACTTC
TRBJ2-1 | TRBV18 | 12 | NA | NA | CASSPSGNEQFF | TGTGCCAGCTCACCGTCGGGCAATGAGCAGTTCTTC
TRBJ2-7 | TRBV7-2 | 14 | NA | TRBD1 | CASSLDRGASEQYF | TGTGCCAGCAGCTTAGACAGGGGGGCCTCCGAGCAGTACTTC
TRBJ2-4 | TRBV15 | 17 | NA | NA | CATSIMGGGGAKNIQYF | TGTGCCACCAGCATTATGGGGGGAGGGGGAGCCAAAAACATTCAGTACTTC
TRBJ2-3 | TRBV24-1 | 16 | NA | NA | CATSDFSRDSTDTQYF | TGTGCCACCAGTGATTTTTCGCGGGACAGCACAGATACGCAGTATTTT
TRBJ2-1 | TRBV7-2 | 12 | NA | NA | CASSFSGTQQFF | TGTGCCAGCAGCTTTTCCGGGACTCAGCAGTTCTTC
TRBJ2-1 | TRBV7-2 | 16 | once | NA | CASSLVGGITYNEQFF | TGTGCCAGCAGCTTAGTCGGCGGGATTACCTACAATGAGCAGTTCTTC
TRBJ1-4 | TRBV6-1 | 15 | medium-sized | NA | CASSEEGGGPAKLFF | TGTGCCAGCAGTGAAGAAGGGGGGGGTCCGGCAAAACTGTTTTTT
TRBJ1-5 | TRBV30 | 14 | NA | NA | CAWSGLSSNQPQHF | TGTGCCTGGAGTGGACTGTCTAGCAATCAGCCCCAGCATTTT
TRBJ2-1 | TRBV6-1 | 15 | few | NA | CASSERRAADNEQFF | TGTGCCAGCAGTGAAAGAAGGGCAGCGGACAATGAGCAGTTCTTC
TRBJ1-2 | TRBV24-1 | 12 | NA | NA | CATSDFGAGYTF | TGTGCCACCAGTGATTTTGGGGCTGGCTACACCTTC
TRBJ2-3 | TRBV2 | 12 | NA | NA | CASTLAPDTQYF | TGTGCCAGCACGCTAGCCCCAGATACGCAGTATTTT
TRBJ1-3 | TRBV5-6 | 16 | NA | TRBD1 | CASTDARGLAGNTIYF | TGTGCCAGCACCGATGCCAGGGGGCTTGCTGGAAACACCATATATTTT
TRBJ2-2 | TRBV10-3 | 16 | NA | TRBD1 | CAISEPRRGHSGELFF | TGTGCCATCAGTGAGCCGCGCAGGGGGCATTCCGGGGAGCTGTTTTTT
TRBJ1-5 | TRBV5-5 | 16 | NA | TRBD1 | CASSNPGQGYNQPQHF | TGTGCCAGCAGCAACCCGGGACAGGGATACAATCAGCCCCAGCATTTT
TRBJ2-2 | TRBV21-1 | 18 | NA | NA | CASSKVDSGGKNTGELFF | TGTGCCAGCAGCAAAGTTGATAGCGGGGGGAAGAACACCGGGGAGCTGTTTTTT
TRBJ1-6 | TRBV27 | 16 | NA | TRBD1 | CASSPGQGRGGSPLHF | TGTGCCAGCAGTCCCGGACAGGGCAGAGGAGGTTCACCCCTCCACTTT
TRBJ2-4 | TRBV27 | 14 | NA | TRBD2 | CASSALSGVNIQYF | TGTGCCAGCAGCGCCCTAAGCGGGGTAAACATTCAGTACTTC